This T cell receptor (beta chain) emerged from a study of T cell responses to AZD1222 COVID-19 vaccine. Some clones are missing from TCRdb's copy, which holds only in-frame ones; the method was immunoSEQ multiplex PCR. The sample has some 180,000 clones; around 92% are singletons. This clone was recorded only once. The sequences come from peripheral blood, collected on day 0 of AZD1222 vaccination. This receptor was taken from an adult in good health.

CDR3 residues: CASSSSGNEQFF. DNA of the CDR3: TGTGCCAGCAGTTCTAGCGGCAATGAGCAGTTCTTC. The chain couples TRBV12-3 or TRBV12-4 to TRBJ2-1, with 7 bases identical to TRBD2. The CDR3 is 12 residues long. V gave up 4 bases and J gave up 6 bases; unmatched junction bases: 0.